Given below is one T cell receptor (beta chain) in context. Antigen unknown. Assay used: immunoSEQ multiplex PCR; TCRdb lists only in-frame clones, some missing. Among about 100,000 clones, 94% were seen once, and the ten largest hold around 0.6%. This specimen belongs to a study of siplizumab effects on memory and regulatory T cells. Trimming took off 0 bases at V and 2 bases at J, with 19 bases between the two ends. The germline V gene has CDR1 SGHRS and CDR2 YFSETQ. CDR3 length equals 18 residues. Findings and limits, study-wide: On average, about 69% of mappable alloreactive CD4+ clones were Treg-derived under siplizumab, against about 29% in controls. Memory T cells appeared less diverse than naive cells, which seemed to contribute substantially to alloresponse. The authors did not confirm suppressive function in proliferating Tregs from siplizumab cultures.

This sequence joins TRBV5-1 and TRBJ2-3, with D perhaps TRBD2 (6 bases). The TCR comes from a human donor in good health. Sequencing was done on a sample of Tregs sorted from blood. CDR3 DNA: TGCGCCAGCAGCTTGGCCAGATGGAGCGGAGGGATCACAGATACGCAGTATTTT. This sequence encodes CASSLARWSGGITDTQYF.